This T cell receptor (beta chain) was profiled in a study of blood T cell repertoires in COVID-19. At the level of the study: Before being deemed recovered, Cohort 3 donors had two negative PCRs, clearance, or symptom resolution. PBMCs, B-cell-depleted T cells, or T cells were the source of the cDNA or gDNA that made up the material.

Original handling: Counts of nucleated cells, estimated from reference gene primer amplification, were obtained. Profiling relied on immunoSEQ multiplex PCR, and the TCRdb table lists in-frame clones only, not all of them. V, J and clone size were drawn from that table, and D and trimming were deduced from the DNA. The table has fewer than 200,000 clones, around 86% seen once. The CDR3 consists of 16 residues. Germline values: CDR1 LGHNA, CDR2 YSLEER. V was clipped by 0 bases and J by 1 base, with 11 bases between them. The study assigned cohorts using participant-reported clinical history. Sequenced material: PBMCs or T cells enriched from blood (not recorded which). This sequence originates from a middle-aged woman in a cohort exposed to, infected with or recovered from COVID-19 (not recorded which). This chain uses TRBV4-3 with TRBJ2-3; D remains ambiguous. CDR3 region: CASSQDERSGTDTQYF. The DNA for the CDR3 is TGCGCCAGCAGCCAAGATGAGAGGAGCGGCACAGATACGCAGTATTTT.